The present T cell receptor (beta chain) was sequenced within a study of T and B cells in COVID-19 patients. For the study at large: Most recovered patients had mild to moderate COVID-19 treated as outpatients. Of roughly 22 active-infection patients, more than 9 were critically ill with mechanical ventilation or extracorporeal membrane oxygenation.

Multiplex PCR with BIOMED2 TRB-A/B primer pools amplified TRB rearrangements. TCRdb re-analysed the multiplex PCR reads in MiXCR, keeping a single row per CDR3 protein. The sample holds 2,500 to 4,000 distinct CDR3 sequences, over 20% seen once. TRB was amplified from about 250-500 ng of blood genomic DNA. This clonotype ranks as medium-sized. The sequence was obtained from a human donor with active COVID-19. The sample comprised blood.

CDR3 region: CASSLLAGGRQEQFF. The CDR3 DNA reads as TGTGCCAGTAGTCTTCTAGCGGGAGGCCGTCAAGAGCAGTTCTTC. The chain couples TRBV19 to TRBJ2-1, with TRBD2 identical over 11 bases. Germline V gene data show CDR1 as LNHDA and CDR2 as SQIVND (reference sequence). This CDR3 comprises 15 residues. With V trimmed by 5 bases and J by 10 bases, 10 bases remained unmatched.